These 29 T cell receptor beta chains came from one sample sequenced in a study of blood T cell repertoires in COVID-19. The data were produced by immunoSEQ multiplex PCR, yet TCRdb's version contains in-frame clones alone and is incomplete. The repertoire holds almost 80,000 clones, roughly 80% seen once, with 36% in the top ten. Sequenced input: peripheral blood. The receptors come from a woman aged 65 to 85 with acute or convalescent COVID-19.

J is TRBJ2-5 and V is TRBV3-1 (or the pseudogene TRBV3-2), with no clear D. CDR1 LGHDT and CDR2 YNNKEL come from the germline V gene (reference sequence). With 1 base removed from V and 4 bases from J, the gap between germline ends came to 16 bases. This CDR3 is built from 16 residues. Written as DNA, the CDR3 is TGTGCCAGCAGCCAAGGGCTAGATATTTATCCAGAGACCCAGTACTTC. It codes for CASSQGLDIYPETQYF.

The chain couples TRBV7-9 to TRBJ2-1; tentative D call: TRBD2 (5 bases). The CDR3 spans 12 residues. Looked up from germline, CDR1 is SEHNR and CDR2 is FQNEAQ (reference sequence). V was shortened by 1 base and J by 15 bases, with 13 bases between the two germline ends. The CDR3 DNA reads as TGTGCCAGCAGCTTAGAGGCGGGCCCGCCGTTCTTC. Its protein is CASSLEAGPPFF.

The chain recombines TRBV10-3 with TRBJ2-1, with 9 bases lining up with TRBD1. CDR1 ENHRY and CDR2 SYGVKD come from the germline V gene. V dropped 5 bases and J dropped 2; count of bases not matched to a gene: 4. CDR3 length equals 15 residues. For the CDR3, the DNA is TGTGCCATCAGTCTGGGACAGGGCCCCTACAATGAGCAGTTCTTC. Its protein is CAISLGQGPYNEQFF.

This chain uses TRBV27 with TRBJ1-2; no clear D. Per germline, CDR1 MNHEY and CDR2 SMNVEV (reference sequence). V was pared by 3 bases and J by 8 bases, with 13 bases between. The CDR3 has 13 residues. CDR3 loop: CASSFRRAGGYTF. CDR3 DNA sequence: TGTGCCAGCAGTTTTAGGCGGGCAGGCGGCTACACCTTC.

V is TRBV10-2 and J is TRBJ1-1; tentative D call: TRBD1 (5 bases). This CDR3 has 13 amino acids. The V end lost 4 bases, the J end lost 11 bases, and 17 bases lay between the germline ends. In germline, CDR1 is WSHSY, CDR2 SAAADI. CDR3: CASSVGRAMSAFF. CDR3 nucleotide sequence: TGCGCCAGCAGTGTCGGCAGGGCCATGTCGGCTTTCTTT.

V is TRBV5-1 and J is TRBJ2-3; tentatively, D is TRBD2 (6 bases). This CDR3 contains 14 residues. Trimming stripped 4 bases from V and 5 bases from J, with 14 bases between. In germline, CDR1 is SGHRS, CDR2 YFSETQ. The chain's CDR3 is CASSHAGPKDTQYF. The DNA of the CDR3 is TGCGCCAGCAGCCACGCGGGGCCTAAAGATACGCAGTATTTT.

This chain joins TRBV12-3 or TRBV12-4 and TRBJ2-7; 7 bases map to TRBD2. The CDR3 has 12 amino acids. The J segment lost 6 bases and the V segment lost 3 bases, leaving 2 bases of the junction unmatched. CDR3 region: CASSLGGLEQYF. CDR3 bases: TGTGCCAGCAGTTTGGGAGGGCTCGAGCAGTACTTC.

This chain joins TRBV5-4 and TRBJ1-5; 7 bases fit TRBD1. The length of the CDR3 is 17 residues. The V and J ends lost 0 bases and 7 bases, in that order; junction bases with no gene match: 13. Germline assignment: CDR1 SGHNT and CDR2 YYREEE (reference sequence). This CDR3 is CASSLGGGRNPLQPQHF. CDR3 DNA: TGTGCCAGCAGCTTGGGAGGGGGCAGAAACCCGCTCCAGCCCCAGCATTTT.

J is TRBJ2-5 and V is TRBV5-5; a weak D match, TRBD1 (5 bases). The CDR3 loop spans 14 amino acids. Germline CDR1 SGHKS, CDR2 YYEKEE (reference sequence). The V and J ends lost 1 base and 5 bases respectively, with 12 bases between them. The CDR3 loop is CASSLSGWDETQYF. The CDR3 coding sequence is TGTGCCAGCAGCTTGTCAGGGTGGGATGAGACCCAGTACTTC.

V gene TRBV21-1 combines with J gene TRBJ2-7; TRBD1 is the table's D call and was not checked against the DNA. TRBV21-1 is a pseudogene. The CDR3 consists of 15 residues. The CDR3 loop is CASSDLGTAGLEQYF. CDR3 nucleotide sequence: TGTGCCAGCAGCGACCTCGGGACAGCGGGTCTCGAGCAGTACTTC.

J is TRBJ1-2 and V is TRBV19; 7 nucleotides agree with TRBD1. CDR1 is LNHDA and CDR2 is SQIVND in the germline V gene (reference sequence). Trimming at V came to 3 bases and at J to 8 bases, leaving 6 bases not matched to a gene. This CDR3 is built from 13 residues. The CDR3 reads CASSITRGEGYTF. The CDR3 region has the DNA TGTGCCAGTAGTATTACCAGGGGGGAAGGCTACACCTTC.

This chain connects TRBV5-1 to TRBJ2-7; the D gene is possibly TRBD2 (6 bases). Between the trimmed V and J ends, which lost 6 bases and 1 base, there was a span of 11 bases. The CDR3 totals 13 residues. Germline loops: CDR1 SGHRS, CDR2 YFSETQ. CDR3 sequence: CASKDSGSYEQYF. For the CDR3, the DNA is TGCGCCAGCAAGGATAGCGGATCCTACGAGCAGTACTTC.

The chain carries TRBV2 and TRBJ2-1; 7 bases align to TRBD2. CDR3 length equals 13 residues. CDR1 and CDR2 (germline): SNHLY, FYNNEI. Germline trimming cut 6 bases from V and 15 bases from J; bases unmatched to any gene: 14. The CDR3 protein is CASRDGRDRASFF. CDR3 DNA sequence: TGTGCCAGCAGGGATGGGAGGGATCGGGCGTCGTTCTTC. Based on the CDR3 plus reference TRBV2 and TRBJ2-1, the full variable domain is EPEVTQTPSHQVTQMGQEVILRCVPISNHLYFYWYRQILGQKVEFLVSFYNNEISEKSEIFDDQFSVERPDGSNFTLKIRSTKLEDSAMYFCASRDGRDRASFFGPGTRLTVL.

The chain uses TRBV18 and TRBJ2-5, with 9 bases identical to TRBD2. Germline CDR1 and CDR2: KGHSH and LQKENI. The CDR3 is made up of 19 amino acids. V trimming: 0 bases; J trimming: 4 bases; junction bases outside the gene matches: 15. The CDR3 here is CASSPPWGGSGGPAETQYF. The CDR3 bases are TGTGCCAGCTCACCACCGTGGGGCGGTAGCGGGGGACCGGCAGAGACCCAGTACTTC.

The chain employs TRBV11-2 and TRBJ1-1; the D gene is possibly TRBD1 (6 bases). Germline assignment: CDR1 SGHAT and CDR2 FQNNGV. The CDR3 is made up of 14 amino acids. The V gene lost 6 bases and the J gene lost 3 bases, with 14 bases spanning the gap. The CDR3 DNA sequence: TGTGCCAGCAGTCGCCAGGGGTTCTACACTGAAGCTTTCTTT. Amino acids: CASSRQGFYTEAFF. Drawing the rest from reference TRBV11-2 and TRBJ1-1, the complete variable domain is EAGVAQSPRYKIIEKRQSVAFWCNPISGHATLYWYQQILGQGPKLLIQFQNNGVVDDSQLPKDRFSAERLKGVDSTLKIQPAKLEDSAVYLCASSRQGFYTEAFFGQGTRLTVV.

V and J are TRBV2 and TRBJ2-7; 7 bases fit TRBD2. Trimming took 4 bases from V and 3 from J; bases not matched to a gene: 9. Germline V CDR1 and CDR2: SNHLY, FYNNEI. The length of the CDR3 is 15 residues. Written as DNA, the CDR3 is TGTGCCAGCAGTGGCAGGGAGCGGGGCTACTACGAGCAGTACTTC. As protein: CASSGRERGYYEQYF. Filled out from reference TRBV2 and TRBJ2-7, the complete variable domain reads EPEVTQTPSHQVTQMGQEVILRCVPISNHLYFYWYRQILGQKVEFLVSFYNNEISEKSEIFDDQFSVERPDGSNFTLKIRSTKLEDSAMYFCASSGRERGYYEQYFGPGTRLTVT.

This clone was found a few times. The chain joins TRBV5-6 to TRBJ2-1; possibly TRBD1 for D (5 bases). This CDR3 comprises 16 residues. CDR1 is SGHDT, CDR2 YYEEEE, per germline. The V and J ends lost 3 bases and 5 bases respectively, with 18 bases between them. The DNA for the CDR3 is TGTGCCAGCAGCTCCTGGGGCAGGGTCGTGAACAATGAGCAGTTCTTC. This encodes CASSSWGRVVNNEQFF.

The chain uses TRBV28 and TRBJ2-5; 7 bases align to TRBD1. Germline-derived CDR1 and CDR2 are MDHEN and SYDVKM. This CDR3 is built from 14 residues. With V trimmed by 5 bases and J by 5 bases, 8 bases remained unmatched. The CDR3 loop reads CASSDRQGGETQYF. DNA of the CDR3: TGTGCCAGCAGTGATCGACAGGGTGGGGAGACCCAGTACTTC.

The CDR3 DNA is TGTGCCAGCAGTGAACAGACAGGAAAGACCGGGGAGCTGTTTTTT. It codes for CASSEQTGKTGELFF. This sequence joins TRBV2 and TRBJ2-2, with D possibly matching TRBD1 (6 bases). CDR3 length equals 15 residues. The germline V and J ends were trimmed by 2 bases and 5 bases, with 12 bases remaining between them. CDR1 SNHLY and CDR2 FYNNEI come from the germline V gene. Full variable domain (missing parts from reference TRBV2 and TRBJ2-2): EPEVTQTPSHQVTQMGQEVILRCVPISNHLYFYWYRQILGQKVEFLVSFYNNEISEKSEIFDDQFSVERPDGSNFTLKIRSTKLEDSAMYFCASSEQTGKTGELFFGEGSRLTVL.

The rearrangement joins TRBV5-4 to TRBJ2-7; 8 bases agree with TRBD1. After removal of 4 bases from V and 3 bases from J, the junction contained 9 bases not matched to a gene. This CDR3 region has 15 residues. Looked up from germline, CDR1 is SGHNT and CDR2 is YYREEE (reference sequence). DNA of the CDR3: TGTGCCAGCAGCGGAGGACAGGGAGATAACTACGAGCAGTACTTC. It translates to CASSGGQGDNYEQYF.

This sequence joins TRBV29-1 and TRBJ2-5; 10 bases match TRBD2. The length of the CDR3 is 14 residues. Germline V gene lookup returns CDR1 SQVTM and CDR2 ANQGSEA. V was pared by 5 bases and J by 1 base, with 4 bases of the junction left unmatched. The CDR3 region is CSVRAGGPQETQYF. The CDR3 bases are TGCAGCGTTCGAGCGGGAGGGCCCCAAGAGACCCAGTACTTC.

The chain is built from TRBV6-4 and TRBJ1-5; the D gene is possibly TRBD1 (5 bases). The V gene lost 2 bases and the J gene lost 4 bases, with 9 bases spanning the gap. The CDR3 is made up of 14 amino acids. Germline V CDR1 and CDR2: MRHNA, SNTAGT. The CDR3 spells CASSDMGGNQPQHF. For the CDR3, the DNA is TGTGCCAGCAGTGACATGGGGGGGAATCAGCCCCAGCATTTT.

The rearrangement uses TRBV29-1 and TRBJ1-4; the D gene is possibly TRBD1 (5 bases). V lost 4 bases and J lost 5, with 8 bases in between. The germline V gene has CDR1 SQVTM and CDR2 ANQGSEA. The CDR3 is made up of 12 amino acids. The CDR3 DNA reads as TGCAGCGTTGGACCAGGGAATGAAAAACTGTTTTTT. Translation gives CSVGPGNEKLFF.

J is TRBJ1-4 and V is TRBV5-1; 12 bases align to TRBD1. The trim removed 0 bases at V and 8 bases at J, leaving 2 bases unmatched. Germline V gene lookup returns CDR1 SGHRS and CDR2 YFSETQ. The CDR3 extends over 15 amino acids. The CDR3 sequence is CASSLEGTGGEKLFF. The CDR3 DNA is TGCGCCAGCAGCTTGGAAGGGACAGGGGGCGAAAAACTGTTTTTT.

The chain combines TRBV5-1 with TRBJ1-2, with 9 bases aligning to TRBD1. The CDR3 contains 15 residues. V lost 2 bases and J lost 7; bases outside the gene matches: 9. In germline, CDR1 is SGHRS, CDR2 YFSETQ. CDR3 loop: CASSLSQGAQGGYTF. The CDR3 DNA reads as TGCGCCAGCAGCTTATCACAGGGGGCTCAGGGTGGCTACACCTTC.

The chain combines TRBV29-1 with TRBJ1-1; D unclear. CDR3 length: 13 amino acids. V lost 2 bases and J 0 bases, leaving 7 bases between the germline ends. CDR1 is SQVTM and CDR2 is ANQGSEA in the germline V gene. In nucleotides, the CDR3 is TGCAGCGTTGAAATCAGTTTGAACACTGAAGCTTTCTTT. Translating gives CSVEISLNTEAFF.

This chain joins TRBV7-2 and TRBJ2-5; 9 nucleotides agree with TRBD1. Per germline, CDR1 SGHTA and CDR2 FQGNSA. The ends lost 5 bases at V and 0 bases at J; junction bases unmatched: 7. This CDR3 has 16 amino acids. The CDR3 DNA reads TGTGCCAGCAGCCTCTCCGGGACAGGGTACCAAGAGACCCAGTACTTC. Protein: CASSLSGTGYQETQYF.

As for this clone: Germline and junction disagree at one end, which may indicate a read error. The rearrangement uses TRBV11-2 and TRBJ2-7; 9 bases are shared with TRBD1. Germline V gene lookup returns CDR1 SGHAT and CDR2 FQNNGV. CDR3 length equals 15 residues. CDR3 residues: CASSFVQGASHEQYF. DNA of the CDR3: TGTGCCAGCAGCTTTGTACAGGGGGCCTCCCACGAGCAGTACTTC. The variable domain in full, with the rest retrieved from reference TRBV11-2 and TRBJ2-7, is EAGVAQSPRYKIIEKRQSVAFWCNPISGHATLYWYQQILGQGPKLLIQFQNNGVVDDSQLPKDRFSAERLKGVDSTLKIQPAKLEDSAVYLCASSFVQGASHEQYFGPGTRLTVT.

The rearrangement uses TRBV6-6 and TRBJ2-2, with 9 bases aligning to TRBD1. Per the germline V gene, CDR1 is MNHNY and CDR2 is SVGAGI (reference sequence). After removal of 6 bases from V and 5 bases from J, the junction contained 7 bases not matched to a gene. The CDR3 has 15 amino acids. CDR3 in amino acids: CASRPQGALTGELFF. The CDR3 region has the DNA TGTGCCAGCAGGCCACAGGGGGCTTTGACCGGGGAGCTGTTTTTT.